Detailed here is one T cell receptor (beta chain). Its antigen is unidentified. Other DNA sequences within the sample encode an identical CDR3. The sample originates from a study of cytomegalovirus exposure and HLA in healthy donors. Study outcomes and limitations: More than 15,000 TCR beta sequences were associated with HLA alleles at 0.05 false discovery rate in a later analysis. Several V segments, TRBV6-2 and TRBV6-3 among them, could not be told apart and were dropped. Prediction of most subjects' HLA-A and HLA-B alleles by TCR beta sequences was reportedly accurate.

Germline CDR1 SGHRS, CDR2 YFSETQ. This CDR3 spans 14 amino acids. V was pared by 0 bases and J by 3 bases, with 7 bases between. The PCR ran on 60 Vbeta and 13 Jbeta primers. Libraries were prepared by immunoSEQ multiplex PCR; TCRdb keeps only in-frame clonotypes and omits some of them. The sample contains 90,000 to 100,000 clones, 65% to 85% of which appear only once. This TCR was recovered from an older woman in good health and CMV-seropositive. What was sequenced was PBMCs. The rearrangement joins TRBV5-1 to TRBJ1-3; D unclear. The CDR3 loop is CASSLAGYGNTIYF. The CDR3, as DNA: TGCGCCAGCAGCTTGGCGGGGTATGGAAACACCATATATTTT.